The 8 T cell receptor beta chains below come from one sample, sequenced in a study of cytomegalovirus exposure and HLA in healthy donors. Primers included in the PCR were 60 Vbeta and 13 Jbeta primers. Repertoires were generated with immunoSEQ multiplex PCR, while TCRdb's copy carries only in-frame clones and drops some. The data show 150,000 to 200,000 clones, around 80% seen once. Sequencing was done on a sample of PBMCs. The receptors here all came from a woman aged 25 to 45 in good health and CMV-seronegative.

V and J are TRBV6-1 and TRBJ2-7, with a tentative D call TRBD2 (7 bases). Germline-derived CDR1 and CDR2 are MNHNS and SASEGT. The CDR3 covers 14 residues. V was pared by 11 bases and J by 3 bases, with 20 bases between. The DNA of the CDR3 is TGTGCCGGAAGGGAGAGAGGGGGGGACTACGAGCAGTACTTC. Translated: CAGRERGGDYEQYF.

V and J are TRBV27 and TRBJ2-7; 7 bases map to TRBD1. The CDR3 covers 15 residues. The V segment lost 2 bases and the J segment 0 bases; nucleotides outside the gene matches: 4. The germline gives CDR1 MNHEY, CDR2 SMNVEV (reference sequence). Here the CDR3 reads CASSLLQGRSYEQYF. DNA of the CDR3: TGTGCCAGCAGTTTACTACAGGGGCGCTCCTACGAGCAGTACTTC.

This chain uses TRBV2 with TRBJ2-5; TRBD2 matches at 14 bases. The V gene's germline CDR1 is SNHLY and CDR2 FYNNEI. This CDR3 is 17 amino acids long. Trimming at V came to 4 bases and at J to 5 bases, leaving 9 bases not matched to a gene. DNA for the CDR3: TGTGCCAGCAGTGCCCGACTAGCGGGGGGGCCTCGGGAGACCCAGTACTTC. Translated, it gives CASSARLAGGPRETQYF.

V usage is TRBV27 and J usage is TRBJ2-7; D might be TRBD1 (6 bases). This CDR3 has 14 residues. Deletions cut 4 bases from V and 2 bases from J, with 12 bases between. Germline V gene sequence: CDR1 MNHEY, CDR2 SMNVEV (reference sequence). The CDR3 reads CASSYRVGTYEQYF. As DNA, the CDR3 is TGTGCCAGCAGTTACAGGGTTGGGACCTACGAGCAGTACTTC.

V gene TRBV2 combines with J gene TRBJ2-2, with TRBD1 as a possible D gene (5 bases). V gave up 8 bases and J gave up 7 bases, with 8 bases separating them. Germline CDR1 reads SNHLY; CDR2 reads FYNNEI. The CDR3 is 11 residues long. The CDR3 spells CASGAIGELFF. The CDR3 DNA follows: TGTGCCAGCGGGGCTATCGGGGAGCTGTTTTTT.

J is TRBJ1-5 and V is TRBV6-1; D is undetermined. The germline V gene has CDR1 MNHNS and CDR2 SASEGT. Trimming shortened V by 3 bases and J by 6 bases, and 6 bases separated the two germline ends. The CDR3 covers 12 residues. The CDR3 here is CASSDVRQPQHF. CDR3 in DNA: TGTGCCAGCAGTGACGTCCGTCAGCCCCAGCATTTT.

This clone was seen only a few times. CDR3 coding DNA: TGTGCCAGCAGCTTAGGTGCGGGGGGGCGGGAGACCCAGTACTTC. This translates into CASSLGAGGRETQYF. The chain has TRBV11-2 and TRBJ2-5; 9 bases map to TRBD2. The V gene's germline CDR1 is SGHAT and CDR2 FQNNGV. The CDR3 loop spans 15 amino acids. Trimming at V came to 1 base and at J to 5 bases, leaving 5 bases not matched to a gene.

The CDR3 DNA sequence: TGTGCCAGCCTCAGGGGGAATGGTTCACCCCTCCACTTT. Its protein is CASLRGNGSPLHF. J is TRBJ1-6 and V is TRBV7-9; 7 nucleotides align to TRBD1. CDR1 and CDR2 from the germline V gene are SEHNR and FQNEAQ (reference sequence). The CDR3 is made up of 13 amino acids. Unmatched junction bases numbered 7, after V lost 8 bases and J lost 9 bases.